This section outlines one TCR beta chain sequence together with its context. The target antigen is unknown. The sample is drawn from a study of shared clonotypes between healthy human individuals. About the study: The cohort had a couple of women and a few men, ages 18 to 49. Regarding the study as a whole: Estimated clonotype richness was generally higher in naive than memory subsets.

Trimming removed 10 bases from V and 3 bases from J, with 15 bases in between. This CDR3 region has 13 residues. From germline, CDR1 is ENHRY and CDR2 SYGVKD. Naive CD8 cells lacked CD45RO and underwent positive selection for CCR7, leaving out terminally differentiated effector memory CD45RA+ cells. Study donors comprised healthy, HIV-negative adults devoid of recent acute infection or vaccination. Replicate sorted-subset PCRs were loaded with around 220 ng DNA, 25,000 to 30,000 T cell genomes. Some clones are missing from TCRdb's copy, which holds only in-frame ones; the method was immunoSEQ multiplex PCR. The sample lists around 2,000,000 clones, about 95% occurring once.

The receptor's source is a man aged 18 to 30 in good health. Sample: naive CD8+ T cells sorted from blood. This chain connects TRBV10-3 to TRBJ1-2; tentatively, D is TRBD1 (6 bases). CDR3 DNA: TGTGCCAGGAGGGACAACCTAGACTATGGCTACACCTTC. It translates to CARRDNLDYGYTF.